This TCR beta chain was sequenced for a study of blood T cell repertoires in COVID-19. As for the study in general: Sites across the United States, Italy and Spain contributed samples from acute and convalescent COVID-19.

Recovered Cohort 3 donors showed two negative PCRs, clearance, or symptom resolution. Original data processing: From reference gene primer amplification, estimates of nucleated cell counts were derived. The method was immunoSEQ multiplex PCR; TCRdb's version includes in-frame clones alone and lacks a portion of them. That table gives V, J and clone size, and the DNA gave D and trimming. Of some 240,000 clones in the sample, around 81% were seen once. The CDR3 covers 16 residues. Trimming removed 3 bases from V and 0 bases from J; junction bases left unmatched: 3. CDR1 is SGDLS and CDR2 is YYNGEE in the germline V gene.

Sequenced: PBMCs or T cells enriched from blood (not recorded which). The J gene is TRBJ1-6, the V gene TRBV9; the match to TRBD1 covers 7 bases. The sequence was collected from a man aged 50 to 60 who had recovered from COVID-19. CDR3 residues: CASSARDSSYNSPLHF. In DNA form, the CDR3 reads TGTGCCAGCAGCGCCCGGGACAGCTCCTATAATTCACCCCTCCACTTT.